The next 3 T cell receptor beta chains were all read from a single sample in a study of blood T cells in healthy people across ages (dated by TCRdb to between 2014 and 2016). The protocol used for the library was 5' RACE. The data were produced on an Illumina HiSeq 2500. A second PCR of 7 to 11 cycles was run with a J-beta primer mix and a sample-barcoded 5' primer. TCRdb reprocessing: public reads trimmed at Q25 with fastp, clones called with MiXCR, in-frame beta chains kept. Each entry merges the rows of one CDR3 protein and shows their most common DNA and genes. The table for this sample lists about 1.6 million distinct CDR3 sequences; about 35% of them were counted only once. Of the sample, about 11% falls within the top ten clones. The sequenced sample was blood. These receptors were collected from a woman aged 25 to 45 in good health.

CDR3 protein: CASSYSQPAWGGGEQYF. CDR3 nucleotide sequence: TGTGCCAGCAGTTACTCCCAACCGGCATGGGGGGGAGGCGAGCAGTACTTC. This rearrangement joins TRBV6-5 to TRBJ2-7; 7 nucleotides line up with TRBD2. The trim removed 0 bases at V and 6 bases at J, leaving 14 bases unmatched. Looked up from germline, CDR1 is MNHEY and CDR2 is SVGAGI. The CDR3 spans 17 residues.

This chain links TRBV24-1 with TRBJ2-1, with 10 bases that match TRBD2. The CDR3 is made up of 14 amino acids. V lost 7 bases, J lost 6 bases, and 5 bases stayed unmatched. Germline lookup yields CDR1 KGHDR and CDR2 SFDVKD. The CDR3 region is CATSSGGASNEQFF. The DNA of the CDR3 is TGTGCCACCAGCAGCGGGGGGGCATCCAATGAGCAGTTCTTC.

The J gene is TRBJ2-7, the V gene TRBV11-2; tentatively, D is TRBD2 (5 bases). V shed 4 bases and J shed 2 bases, with 6 bases lying between them. CDR3 length equals 12 residues. CDR1 is SGHAT and CDR2 is FQNNGV in the germline V gene. The CDR3 is CASSWEPYEQYF. The CDR3 nucleotides read TGTGCCAGCAGCTGGGAGCCCTACGAGCAGTACTTC.